This is a list of T cell receptor beta chains from one sample in a study of beta chain features in type 1 diabetes. Sequencing used immunoSEQ multiplex PCR; TCRdb keeps in-frame clones, though not all of them. The data show 300,000 to 350,000 clones, approximately 13% seen once. Sequenced: naive CD4+ T cells from blood. The receptors were gathered from a woman aged 18-29 years with type 1 diabetes. Each CDR3 is given with its conserved first and last residue. Each record gives: J gene, clone size, V gene, D gene, CDR3 protein, CDR3 DNA. The D gene is left open where the match is weak. The size of a clone is reported for some rows only, either as once, few or many, or as a class for expanded clones.

TRBJ2-5,few,TRBV2,TRBD1,CASSGTGKETQYF,TGTGCCAGCAGCGGGACAGGGAAAGAGACCCAGTACTTC
TRBJ2-1,few,TRBV6-5,NA,CASSYLGLADEQFF,TGTGCCAGCAGTTACTTAGGACTGGCCGATGAGCAGTTCTTC
TRBJ1-4,few,TRBV30,NA,CAWSAGYNEKLFF,TGTGCCTGGAGTGCGGGTTATAATGAAAAACTGTTTTTT
TRBJ2-4,once,TRBV4-1,TRBD2,CASSQEGLILAKNIQYF,TGCGCCAGCAGCCAAGAGGGACTAATCCTAGCCAAAAACATTCAGTACTTC
TRBJ2-5,NA,TRBV7-7,NA,CASSVDNQETQYF,TGTGCCAGCAGCGTAGACAATCAAGAGACCCAGTACTTC
TRBJ1-2,NA,TRBV7-2,TRBD1,CASSRTGLFGYTF,TGTGCCAGCAGCCGGACAGGGTTGTTTGGCTACACCTTC
TRBJ1-5,few,TRBV7-2,TRBD1,CASSLDRGFNQPQHF,TGTGCCAGCAGCTTAGACAGGGGGTTTAATCAGCCCCAGCATTTT
TRBJ2-2,NA,TRBV13,TRBD1,CASSPRDRDTGELFF,TGTGCCAGCAGCCCGCGGGACAGGGACACCGGGGAGCTGTTTTTT
TRBJ1-2,NA,TRBV5-4,NA,CASSLGAGRADYGYTF,TGTGCCAGCAGCTTGGGTGCTGGCAGAGCGGACTATGGCTACACCTTC
TRBJ2-7,NA,TRBV7-9,NA,CASSESLQAYEQYF,TGTGCCAGCAGCGAGTCCCTCCAGGCCTACGAGCAGTACTTC
TRBJ2-3,NA,TRBV7-2,NA,CASSFLRDTQYF,TGTGCCAGCAGCTTTTTGAGAGATACGCAGTATTTT
TRBJ2-1,NA,TRBV7-9,TRBD2,CARSSGIYYNEQFF,TGTGCCAGGTCTAGCGGGATTTACTACAATGAGCAGTTCTTC
TRBJ1-1,few,TRBV7-9,NA,CASRPGTQNTEAFF,TGTGCCAGCAGACCTGGGACACAGAACACTGAAGCTTTCTTT
TRBJ2-1,NA,TRBV30,NA,CASRTSGEQFF,TGTGCCTCTAGGACTTCCGGCGAGCAGTTCTTC
TRBJ2-7,NA,TRBV11-2,TRBD2,CASSLEWGTSGVYEQYF,TGTGCCAGCAGCTTAGAATGGGGGACTAGCGGGGTGTACGAGCAGTACTTC
TRBJ2-1,few,TRBV5-1,TRBD2,CASRTAGTSGGNEQFF,TGCGCCAGCAGGACCGCCGGGACTAGCGGAGGGAATGAGCAGTTCTTC
TRBJ2-1,NA,TRBV29-1,NA,CSVDPSLSYNEQFF,TGCAGCGTTGACCCTAGCCTCTCCTACAATGAGCAGTTCTTC
TRBJ1-2,few,TRBV15,TRBD1,CATSPGQDVYGYTF,TGTGCCACCAGTCCGGGACAGGACGTCTATGGCTACACCTTC
TRBJ2-3,NA,TRBV2,NA,CASSIVSDTQYF,TGTGCCAGCAGTATAGTGTCTGATACGCAGTATTTT
TRBJ2-3,NA,TRBV28,NA,CASSPYRPGIDTQYF,TGTGCCAGCAGCCCCTACCGGCCCGGGATCGATACGCAGTATTTT
TRBJ2-7,NA,TRBV2,TRBD1,CASSFSDRGVGEQYF,TGTGCCAGCAGCTTCTCGGACAGGGGGGTGGGAGAGCAGTACTTC
TRBJ1-4,few,TRBV6-5,NA,CASSDRPGGEKLFF,TGTGCCAGCAGCGACAGGCCCGGAGGCGAAAAACTGTTTTTT
TRBJ1-3,NA,TRBV9,NA,CASSVDGSSGNTIYF,TGTGCCAGCAGCGTAGACGGGAGCTCTGGAAACACCATATATTTT
TRBJ2-3,NA,TRBV19,TRBD1,CASRLGQGRGDTQYF,TGTGCCAGCCGACTGGGACAGGGAAGGGGAGATACGCAGTATTTT
TRBJ1-2,NA,TRBV7-9,NA,CASSLDRGEYYGYTF,TGTGCCAGCAGCTTAGACCGGGGGGAGTACTATGGCTACACCTTC
TRBJ2-7,NA,TRBV30,TRBD1,CAWSVRTGGEQYF,TGTGCCTGGAGTGTACGGACAGGGGGCGAGCAGTACTTC
TRBJ2-7,NA,TRBV5-1,TRBD1,CASSETGYYEQYF,TGCGCCAGCAGCGAGACAGGGTACTACGAGCAGTACTTC
TRBJ1-1,few,TRBV28,NA,CASRIYANTEAFF,TGTGCCAGCAGGATCTATGCGAACACTGAAGCTTTCTTT